This T cell receptor beta chain derives from a study of T cell repertoires in cytomegalovirus infection. Study context: TCR beta signatures that were public indicated CMV infection and matching HLA type. Study-wide findings and caveats: Dominating the ex vivo response were TCR beta clonotypes that were CMV-specific and HLA-C-restricted. Pooled public TCR beta family frequency picked out CMV carriers with the relevant HLA.

The CDR3 spans 14 residues. Germline CDR1 is MNHNS and CDR2 is SASEGT. With 3 bases removed from V and 6 bases from J, the gap between germline ends came to 12 bases. As regards this clonotype: Its antigen is as yet unknown.

Using its own MiXCR run on the reads, TCRdb lists one record per CDR3 protein. The repertoire has roughly 640,000 distinct CDR3 sequences, 24% of them found once; the top ten carry approximately 8%. This chain joins TRBV6-1 and TRBJ2-1; D is ambiguous. The receptor's source is a human donor in good health (CMV status not recorded). Some clones in this sample may be carry-over from other donors' samples. Sequenced input: CD8+ T cells from PBMCs. The CDR3 DNA reads TGTGCCAGCAGTGATGGCAGAGTAATCAATGAGCAGTTCTTC. Encoded protein: CASSDGRVINEQFF.